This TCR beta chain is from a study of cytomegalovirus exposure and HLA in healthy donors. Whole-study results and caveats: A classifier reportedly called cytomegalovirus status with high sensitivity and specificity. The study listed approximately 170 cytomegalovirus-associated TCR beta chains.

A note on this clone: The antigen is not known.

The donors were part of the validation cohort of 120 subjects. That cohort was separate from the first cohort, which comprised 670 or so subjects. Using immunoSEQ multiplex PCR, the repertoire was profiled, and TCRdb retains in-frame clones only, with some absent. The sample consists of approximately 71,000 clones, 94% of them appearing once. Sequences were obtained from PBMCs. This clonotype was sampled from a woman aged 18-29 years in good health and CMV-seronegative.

The DNA of the CDR3 is TGTGCCAGCAGTATACAGGGGGTCGCTGAAGCTTTCTTT. Translation gives CASSIQGVAEAFF. V is TRBV27 and J is TRBJ1-1; 8 positions match TRBD1. V lost 5 bases, J lost 6 bases, and 5 bases stayed unmatched. CDR1 is MNHEY, CDR2 SMNVEV, per germline (reference sequence). The CDR3 is made up of 13 amino acids.